These T cell receptor beta chains were read from a single sample in a study of cytomegalovirus exposure and HLA in healthy donors. The assay was immunoSEQ multiplex PCR, and TCRdb's table has in-frame clones only and misses some. The repertoire has about 140,000 clones, roughly 80% of them found once; the top ten carry approximately 6.2%. The sequenced sample consisted of PBMCs. The source of these receptors is a man aged 35 to 55 in good health and CMV-seropositive. Each CDR3 is given with its conserved first and last residue. The order of the fields is D gene, J gene, V gene, CDR3 protein. The D gene is left open where the match is weak.

>NA|TRBJ2-2|TRBV5-1
CASSRGWQGWEENTGELFF
>NA|TRBJ2-7|TRBV7-8
CASSSQGGYEQYF
>TRBD1|TRBJ1-6|TRBV6-6
CASSYGTGQNSPLHF
>NA|TRBJ1-2|TRBV5-1
CASSLPGTWEGYTF
>TRBD2|TRBJ2-5|TRBV9
CASSVGAGVGEQYF
>TRBD2|TRBJ2-2|TRBV29-1
CSVRLARELFF
>NA|TRBJ1-1|TRBV6-5
CASTSWGDAGEAFF
>TRBD1|TRBJ2-7|TRBV6-5
CASCSGTGLNEQYF
>TRBD2|TRBJ2-1|TRBV5-6
CASSFSGRRGEQFF
>NA|TRBJ2-7|TRBV6-1
CASIARHNYEQYF
>NA|TRBJ1-2|TRBV11-2
CASSLAREDGYTF
>TRBD2|TRBJ2-3|TRBV5-8
CASSAPRRGVRTDTQYF
>NA|TRBJ1-3|TRBV4-2
CASSQGAGLAGNTIYF
>NA|TRBJ2-7|TRBV10-2
CASSQGRAAQYF
>NA|TRBJ2-1|TRBV7-3
CASSSEQAGSEQFF
>TRBD2|TRBJ2-7|TRBV4-2
CASSQNSGEAYEQYF
>TRBD1|TRBJ2-1|TRBV2
CANSRVRGNEQFF
>NA|TRBJ2-7|TRBV5-8
CASSLNRAAYEQYF
>TRBD2|TRBJ2-1|TRBV9
CASSPLSGREGDEQFF
>NA|TRBJ2-5|TRBV2
CASSDRGLQETQYF
>TRBD1|TRBJ1-1|TRBV27
CASRLTLGQPTEAFF
>NA|TRBJ2-7|TRBV25-1
CASSGDIFYEQYF
>TRBD1|TRBJ2-7|TRBV7-2
CASSLSGQGTYEQYF
>NA|TRBJ1-1|TRBV7-2
CASSLDRWNTEAFF
>NA|TRBJ2-1|TRBV4-2
CASSQVSGSRNNEQFF
>NA|TRBJ1-1|TRBV6-1
CASRYQGNTEAFF
>TRBD2|TRBJ2-7|TRBV7-2
CASSLASSGSPYEQYF
>TRBD2|TRBJ2-7|TRBV4-3
CASGAGVGEQYF
>NA|TRBJ2-3|TRBV5-6
CASGTGGTDTQYF
>NA|TRBJ2-7|TRBV28
CASTGETSYEQYF
>NA|TRBJ2-5|TRBV29-1
CSARTDQETQYF
>TRBD1|TRBJ1-2|TRBV2
CASLPGGTNYGYTF